The TCR beta chain under discussion was sequenced for a study of shared clonotypes between healthy human individuals. Overall study context: The cohort comprised a couple of women and a few men. Their ages spanned 18 to 49 years.

The CDR3 consists of 12 residues. In germline, CDR1 is SQVTM, CDR2 ANQGSEA. Trimming pared 6 bases from V and 8 bases from J, leaving 13 bases between. Concerning this clone: Its target is unknown.

CD45RA-negative memory and CD45RA+ naive subsets were split from the CD4+ cells. The study, taken as a whole, reports: Naive subsets generally exceeded memory subsets in estimated richness.

The data were produced by immunoSEQ multiplex PCR, yet TCRdb's version contains in-frame clones alone and is incomplete. The data contain roughly 760,000 clones, over 65% of them singletons. V gene TRBV29-1 combines with J gene TRBJ1-4, with a tentative D call TRBD1 (5 bases). This TCR was sampled from a woman aged 30 to 39 in good health. The sequencing sample was made of memory CD4+ T cells sorted from blood. The subset was: CD45RA-negative fraction. CDR3 nucleotides: TGCAGCGTCGGGGGGACTGAAGAAAAACTGTTTTTT. Its translation is CSVGGTEEKLFF. Combining the CDR3 with reference TRBV29-1 and TRBJ1-4 gives the whole variable domain SAVISQKPSRDICQRGTSLTIQCQVDSQVTMMFWYRQQPGQSLTLIATANQGSEATYESGFVIDKFPISRPNLTFSTLTVSNMSPEDSSIYLCSVGGTEEKLFFGSGTQLSVL.